The 15 T cell receptor beta chains listed next were all sequenced from one sample in a study of cytomegalovirus exposure and HLA in healthy donors. A multiplex PCR was run with 60 Vbeta primers and 13 Jbeta primers. Measured with immunoSEQ multiplex PCR; TCRdb has only the in-frame clones, and not every one. The sample lists around 150,000 clones, roughly 63% occurring once. The specimen was PBMCs. The receptors come from a woman aged 55 to 70 in good health and CMV-seropositive.

The chain combines TRBV27 with TRBJ2-7; no definite D call. Trimming removed 6 bases from V and 1 base from J, with 4 bases in between. The CDR3 is made up of 11 amino acids. CDR1 is MNHEY, CDR2 SMNVEV, per germline (reference sequence). For the CDR3, the DNA is TGTGCCAGCAGACAATCCTACGAGCAGTACTTC. Amino acids: CASRQSYEQYF.

This clone was seen a handful of times. The chain employs TRBV18 and TRBJ2-1, with TRBD2 matching over 9 bases. The CDR3 is made up of 14 amino acids. Per germline, CDR1 KGHSH and CDR2 LQKENI. The ends lost 3 bases at V and 7 bases at J; junction bases unmatched: 4. This CDR3 reads CASSPGLAQNEQFF. In DNA, the CDR3 is TGTGCCAGCTCACCGGGACTAGCCCAGAATGAGCAGTTCTTC.

The chain uses TRBV30 and TRBJ1-3, with D perhaps TRBD1 (6 bases). The CDR3 contains 14 residues. Looked up from germline, CDR1 is GTSNPN and CDR2 is SVGIG (reference sequence). Trimming stripped 0 bases from V and 4 bases from J, with 10 bases between. The CDR3 loop reads CAWSVPGAGNTIYF. DNA of the CDR3: TGTGCCTGGAGTGTACCAGGGGCAGGAAACACCATATATTTT.

The V call is TRBV7-9, the J call TRBJ2-2; 8 positions agree with TRBD2. V lost 0 bases, J lost 1 base, and 4 bases stayed unmatched. This CDR3 region has 17 residues. Germline CDR1 SEHNR, CDR2 FQNEAQ (reference sequence). CDR3: CASSLAYSGMNTGELFF. As DNA, the CDR3 is TGTGCCAGCAGCTTAGCGTATAGCGGGATGAACACCGGGGAGCTGTTTTTT.

The V gene is TRBV9, the J gene TRBJ2-3, with D possibly being TRBD2 (6 bases). V was cut by 3 bases and J by 0 bases, with 14 bases left in between. Germline lookup yields CDR1 SGDLS and CDR2 YYNGEE. The length of the CDR3 is 16 residues. The CDR3 DNA sequence: TGTGCCAGCAGCGCCCCGCTAGCGACTAGCACAGATACGCAGTATTTT. Translation: CASSAPLATSTDTQYF.

V usage is TRBV6-1 and J usage is TRBJ2-5; 10 nucleotides match TRBD2. The CDR3 extends over 15 amino acids. Losses at the gene ends were 4 bases for V and 5 bases for J; bases not matched to a gene: 7. CDR1 is MNHNS and CDR2 is SASEGT in the germline V gene. This CDR3 reads CASSVTSGIAETQYF. The CDR3 DNA reads TGTGCCAGCAGTGTCACTAGCGGGATAGCGGAGACCCAGTACTTC.

This chain links TRBV9 with TRBJ2-2, with 8 bases identical to TRBD2. V shed 0 bases and J 4 bases; nucleotides not matched to a gene: 8. Germline V CDR1 and CDR2: SGDLS, YYNGEE. CDR3 length: 17 residues. CDR3 bases: TGTGCCAGCAGCGTAGTGAATAGCGGGGATGTCACCGGGGAGCTGTTTTTT. Amino acid sequence: CASSVVNSGDVTGELFF.

The V call is TRBV5-8, the J call TRBJ2-3, with D possibly being TRBD1 (6 bases). The CDR3 sequence is 14 residues long. Germline values: CDR1 SGHTS, CDR2 YDEGEE. Trimming left V 2 bases short and J 0 bases short, with 7 bases between. CDR3 region: CASSLGQSTDTQYF. The DNA for the CDR3 is TGTGCCAGCAGCTTAGGACAGAGCACAGATACGCAGTATTTT. The full variable domain, completed using reference TRBV5-8 and TRBJ2-3, is EAGVTQSPTHLIKTRGQQATLRCSPISGHTSVYWYQQALGLGLQFLLWYDEGEERNRGNFPPRFSGRQFPNYSSELNVNALELEDSALYLCASSLGQSTDTQYFGPGTRLTVL.

V usage is TRBV5-6 and J usage is TRBJ2-5; maybe TRBD2 (6 bases). Deletions cut 3 bases from V and 1 base from J, with 13 bases between. The CDR3 runs to 15 residues. Germline V gene lookup returns CDR1 SGHDT and CDR2 YYEEEE. Here the CDR3 DNA reads TGTGCCAGCAGCTCGAGGCGGAGGGGCCAAGAGACCCAGTACTTC. It specifies CASSSRRRGQETQYF.

This clone was detected a few times. The V call is TRBV28, the J call TRBJ1-4; D not resolved. The V end was cut by 5 bases, the J end by 13 bases, with 8 bases between. Germline lookup yields CDR1 MDHEN and CDR2 SYDVKM. The CDR3 sequence is 10 residues long. The CDR3 loop reads CASSQNGLFF. The CDR3 coding sequence is TGTGCCAGCAGTCAAAACGGACTGTTTTTT.

The chain couples TRBV11-1 to TRBJ2-3, with 9 bases lining up with TRBD1. Germline V gene sequence: CDR1 SGHAT, CDR2 FQDESV (reference sequence). V gave up 3 bases and J gave up 4 bases; unmatched junction bases: 5. The CDR3 has 15 residues. CDR3 protein: CASSFRDRVSDTQYF. In nucleotides, the CDR3 is TGTGCCAGCAGCTTCAGGGACAGGGTGTCAGATACGCAGTATTTT.

The chain couples TRBV2 to TRBJ1-1; D perhaps matches TRBD1 (6 bases). The CDR3 totals 14 residues. V dropped 5 bases and J dropped 2 bases, with 12 bases sitting between them. The germline gives CDR1 SNHLY, CDR2 FYNNEI. CDR3 DNA sequence: TGTGCCAGCAGTCAACAGGGCCGCAACACTGAAGCTTTCTTT. This codes for CASSQQGRNTEAFF. Looking up the rest from reference TRBV2 and TRBJ1-1 gives the full variable domain: EPEVTQTPSHQVTQMGQEVILRCVPISNHLYFYWYRQILGQKVEFLVSFYNNEISEKSEIFDDQFSVERPDGSNFTLKIRSTKLEDSAMYFCASSQQGRNTEAFFGQGTRLTVV.

The rearrangement links TRBV27 to TRBJ2-2, with unresolved D. Germline V CDR1 and CDR2: MNHEY, SMNVEV (reference sequence). The CDR3 runs to 13 residues. V was trimmed by 5 bases and J by 1 base, leaving 5 bases between them. The CDR3 sequence: CASSPMNTGELFF. DNA of the CDR3: TGTGCCAGCAGTCCCATGAACACCGGGGAGCTGTTTTTT.

The chain uses TRBV6-5 and TRBJ1-2; 9 bases align to TRBD1. This CDR3 spans 13 amino acids. Losses at the gene ends were 2 bases for V and 8 bases for J; bases not matched to a gene: 3. Germline-derived CDR1 and CDR2 are MNHEY and SVGAGI. This CDR3 is CASSYGTGRGYTF. The CDR3 DNA sequence: TGTGCCAGCAGTTACGGGACAGGGCGAGGCTACACCTTC.

This clone was seen a few times. For the CDR3, the DNA is TGTGCCAGCAGTACGATGGGACAGGGAAGCTCCTACGAGCAGTACTTC. As protein: CASSTMGQGSSYEQYF. This chain uses TRBV28 with TRBJ2-7; TRBD1 agrees at 9 bases. This CDR3 is 16 amino acids long. CDR1 and CDR2 (germline): MDHEN, SYDVKM. Trimming removed 5 bases from V and 0 bases from J; junction bases left unmatched: 8.